A single sample gave rise to the 30 T cell receptor beta chains below, sequenced in a study of T-cell memory formation after mild COVID-19. TCRdb passed the 5' RACE reads through MiXCR, listing each CDR3 protein once. Among some 110,000 distinct CDR3 sequences, 9.5% to 15% were seen once, and the ten largest hold more than 25%. Sequencing was done on a sample of PBMCs or a T cell subset sorted from them (not recorded which). The receptor set was obtained from an adult woman who had mild COVID-19 (a few samples of this study predate the infection). Cell type and time point are not known.

CDR3 in amino acids: CASSPFRTANTGELFF. For the CDR3, the DNA is TGTGCCAGCAGCCCTTTCCGGACGGCGAACACCGGGGAGCTGTTTTTT. This chain links TRBV7-7 with TRBJ2-2; D gene ambiguous. The CDR3 has 16 amino acids. Germline V lookup: CDR1 SSHAT, CDR2 FNYEAQ (reference sequence). Trimming stripped 5 bases from V and 0 bases from J, with 13 bases between.

This chain links TRBV11-2 with TRBJ2-3, with 12 nucleotides matching TRBD2. This CDR3 spans 17 amino acids. The germline V gene encodes CDR1 SGHAT and CDR2 FQNNGV. Trimming at V came to 5 bases and at J to 4 bases, leaving 10 bases not matched to a gene. In DNA form, the CDR3 reads TGTGCCAGCAGCGCCCTGACTAGCGGGAGTTTTGCAGATACGCAGTATTTT. This sequence encodes CASSALTSGSFADTQYF.

V gene TRBV11-3 combines with J gene TRBJ2-5; 9 nucleotides align to TRBD1. The germline V gene has CDR1 SGHNT and CDR2 YENEEA. CDR3 length equals 15 residues. J lost 1 base, V lost 4 bases, and 4 bases had no gene match. The CDR3 spells CASSSPGQGQETQYF. In nucleotides, the CDR3 is TGTGCCAGCAGCTCCCCGGGACAGGGCCAAGAGACCCAGTACTTC.

The rearrangement joins TRBV6-5 to TRBJ2-7, with 7 bases aligning to TRBD2. The CDR3 length is 15 residues. Germline CDR1 and CDR2: MNHEY and SVGAGI. V was clipped by 5 bases and J by 7 bases; unmatched bases: 14. The CDR3 loop reads CASSLRDYGNGEQYF. As DNA, the CDR3 is TGTGCCAGCAGTCTCCGGGACTACGGTAACGGGGAGCAGTACTTC.

This clonotype was seen a handful of times. The chain has TRBV5-1 and TRBJ2-7; TRBD2 matches at 8 bases. J lost 6 bases, V lost 3 bases, and 11 bases had no gene match. There are 15 residues in the CDR3. Germline V lookup: CDR1 SGHRS, CDR2 YFSETQ. CDR3 sequence: CASSSRGGHEGEQYF. The CDR3 coding sequence is TGCGCCAGCAGCTCACGGGGGGGCCACGAAGGCGAGCAGTACTTC.

This rearrangement joins TRBV5-1 to TRBJ2-7; D assignment may be TRBD1 or TRBD2 (7 bases each). V gave up 5 bases and J gave up 1 base, with 19 bases separating them. Germline-derived CDR1 and CDR2 are SGHRS and YFSETQ. The CDR3 runs 16 residues. As DNA, the CDR3 is TGCGCCAGCAGTGGGAGGGGGCAAAACTCATCCTACGAGCAGTACTTC. Translating it yields CASSGRGQNSSYEQYF.

This clonotype was seen a few times. This sequence joins TRBV20-1 and TRBJ2-2; D possibly matches TRBD1 or TRBD2 (5 bases each). This CDR3 spans 13 amino acids. Germline loops: CDR1 DFQATT, CDR2 SNEGSKA (reference sequence). V dropped 7 bases and J dropped 5 bases, with 14 bases sitting between them. In DNA, the CDR3 is TGCAGTGTCTTCCGCAGGGAGACCGGGGAGCTGTTTTTT. It codes for CSVFRRETGELFF.

Many counts were recorded for this clonotype. The chain joins TRBV19 to TRBJ2-1; the D gene is possibly TRBD1 (8 bases). The CDR3 covers 14 residues. The germline V gene encodes CDR1 LNHDA and CDR2 SQIVND (reference sequence). Trimming took off 8 bases at V and 3 bases at J, with 14 bases between the two ends. CDR3 region: CASSTGGDYNEQFF. The CDR3 coding sequence is TGTGCCAGTTCTACAGGGGGGGACTACAATGAGCAGTTCTTC.

The J gene is TRBJ2-2, the V gene TRBV4-1, with 10 bases that match TRBD1. Germline V gene data show CDR1 as MGHRA and CDR2 as YSYEKL. J was trimmed by 5 bases and V by 3 bases; bases with no gene match: 9. The CDR3 runs 17 residues. Here the CDR3 reads CASSHPGTGVSTGELFF. DNA of the CDR3: TGCGCCAGCAGCCATCCCGGGACAGGGGTATCAACCGGGGAGCTGTTTTTT.

The chain joins TRBV4-1 to TRBJ2-2; D remains unclear. V lost 0 bases to trimming and J lost 7 bases, with 0 bases between them. CDR1 MGHRA and CDR2 YSYEKL come from the germline V gene. The CDR3 spans 11 residues. CDR3 sequence reads: CASSQDGELFF. CDR3 DNA sequence: TGCGCCAGCAGCCAAGACGGGGAGCTGTTTTTT.

This clonotype was observed at least ten times. The genes are TRBV11-2 and TRBJ2-7; D is ambiguous. The germline CDR1 and CDR2 sequences are SGHAT and FQNNGV. The CDR3 is made up of 12 amino acids. Trimming removed 5 bases from V and 2 bases from J, with 7 bases in between. The CDR3 spells CASSPPAYEQYF. CDR3 nucleotides: TGTGCCAGCAGCCCGCCGGCCTACGAGCAGTACTTC.

V is TRBV6-5 and J is TRBJ2-5; 7 bases line up with TRBD1. Germline values: CDR1 MNHEY, CDR2 SVGAGI. The CDR3 is 12 residues long. Germline trimming cut 2 bases from V and 9 bases from J; bases unmatched to any gene: 3. The CDR3: CASSYDRVAQYF. CDR3 in DNA: TGTGCCAGCAGTTACGACAGGGTTGCCCAGTACTTC.

The chain combines TRBV7-9 with TRBJ2-7, with D perhaps TRBD1 or TRBD2 (5 bases each). V was cut by 9 bases and J by 3 bases, with 12 bases left in between. Germline V gives CDR1 SEHNR, CDR2 FQNEAQ (reference sequence). CDR3 length: 12 residues. In nucleotides, the CDR3 is TGTGCCAGTGAGGGGCAGGGCTACGAGCAGTACTTC. Translated, it gives CASEGQGYEQYF.

J is TRBJ2-1 and V is TRBV5-5, with no clear D. V was clipped by 2 bases and J by 5 bases, with 5 bases between them. The CDR3 is made up of 12 amino acids. The germline V gene has CDR1 SGHKS and CDR2 YYEKEE (reference sequence). CDR3 in amino acids: CASSFQNNEQFF. CDR3 in DNA: TGTGCCAGCAGCTTTCAGAACAATGAGCAGTTCTTC.

This chain joins TRBV2 and TRBJ1-1; the D is unclear. The germline gives CDR1 SNHLY, CDR2 FYNNEI. V shed 6 bases and J shed 5 bases, with 16 bases lying between them. The CDR3 is 14 residues long. CDR3 nucleotides: TGTGCCAGCAGCGTAGGTCCCATCGGGACTGAAGCTTTCTTT. Translating it yields CASSVGPIGTEAFF.

V and J are TRBV20-1 and TRBJ2-7; 8 positions match TRBD2. With V trimmed by 5 bases and J by 3 bases, 9 bases remained unmatched. Germline V CDR1 and CDR2: DFQATT, SNEGSKA (reference sequence). This CDR3 is 14 amino acids long. The CDR3 protein is CSAAGTSNYYEQYF. Written as DNA, the CDR3 is TGCAGTGCTGCCGGGACTAGTAACTACTACGAGCAGTACTTC.

This chain uses TRBV4-2 with TRBJ2-3; D gene uncertain. V lost 1 base and J 4 bases, leaving 9 bases between the germline ends. The CDR3 covers 14 residues. Per the germline V gene, CDR1 is LGHNA and CDR2 is YNFKEQ. CDR3 in DNA: TGTGCCAGCAGCCAAGGACCCGGCGCAGATACGCAGTATTTT. As protein: CASSQGPGADTQYF.

This clonotype has just a few counts. The V call is TRBV7-2, the J call TRBJ2-2, with D tentatively TRBD2 (5 bases). The germline gives CDR1 SGHTA, CDR2 FQGNSA. Trimming shortened V by 5 bases and J by 1 base, and 14 bases separated the two germline ends. The CDR3 length is 16 residues. In nucleotides, the CDR3 is TGTGCCAGCAGCCCCCCGGGCGGGTGGAACACCGGGGAGCTGTTTTTT. Translating gives CASSPPGGWNTGELFF.

The V call is TRBV11-3, the J call TRBJ1-1; D is undetermined. The CDR3 has 17 residues. The V gene's germline CDR1 is SGHNT and CDR2 YENEEA. V dropped 4 bases and J dropped 8 bases, with 26 bases sitting between them. The CDR3: CASSSSGQSLRSLEAFF. The CDR3 DNA sequence: TGTGCCAGCAGCTCATCCGGGCAGTCACTCCGCTCCCTAGAAGCTTTCTTT.

The table lists this clonotype with a few counts. The chain employs TRBV5-4 and TRBJ2-3; D uncertain. Germline CDR1 reads SGHNT; CDR2 reads YYREEE (reference sequence). CDR3 size: 15 residues. Deletions cut 0 bases from V and 2 bases from J, with 10 bases between. The CDR3 here is CASSLGPAPTDTQYF. The CDR3, as DNA: TGTGCCAGCAGCTTGGGCCCAGCCCCCACAGATACGCAGTATTTT.

This clonotype was detected a few times. This rearrangement joins TRBV12-3 or TRBV12-4 to TRBJ2-1; tentative D call: TRBD1 (6 bases). Trimming took 10 bases from V and 8 from J, leaving 24 bases between them. The CDR3 contains 15 residues. CDR3 residues: CATTDGGLLEDEQFF. DNA of the CDR3: TGTGCCACCACCGATGGGGGCCTCCTAGAGGATGAGCAGTTCTTC.

This clonotype was counted a few times. The gene calls are TRBV7-8 and TRBJ2-7; D is unresolved. The CDR3 is 12 amino acids. The V gene's germline CDR1 is SGHVS and CDR2 FQNEAQ. V shed 5 bases and J shed 4 bases, with 9 bases lying between them. In nucleotides, the CDR3 is TGTGCCAGCAGCGCCGTTCTATACGAGCAGTACTTC. As protein: CASSAVLYEQYF.

This clonotype has more than one count but fewer than ten. The rearrangement links TRBV7-9 to TRBJ2-1, with TRBD2 matching 7 bases. V lost 5 bases, J lost 3 bases, and 10 bases stayed unmatched. CDR3 size: 16 residues. The germline V gene has CDR1 SEHNR and CDR2 FQNEAQ (reference sequence). CDR3 loop: CASSPRKRDNYNEQFF. The CDR3, as DNA: TGTGCCAGCAGCCCCCGGAAGCGGGATAACTACAATGAGCAGTTCTTC.

Many counts were recorded for this clonotype. The junction and the germline gene differ at one end; a read error may be behind it. The J gene is TRBJ1-1, the V gene TRBV2; D is unresolved. Germline V lookup: CDR1 SNHLY, CDR2 FYNNEI. This CDR3 is built from 15 residues. The CDR3 here is CASRTLTDPNAEAFF. The CDR3 DNA reads as TGTGCCAGCAGAACCCTGACGGACCCGAACGCTGAAGCTTTCTTT.

V gene TRBV7-8 combines with J gene TRBJ2-2; TRBD2 matches at 12 bases. This CDR3 comprises 15 residues. Germline V gene lookup returns CDR1 SGHVS and CDR2 FQNEAQ. J lost 7 bases, V lost 3 bases, and 3 bases had no gene match. The CDR3 spells CASSFWTSGDGELFF. CDR3 DNA: TGTGCCAGCAGCTTCTGGACTAGCGGGGACGGGGAGCTGTTTTTT.

This clonotype has a handful of counts. The chain recombines TRBV21-1 with TRBJ2-1; TRBD2, the D gene given by the table, was not confirmed from the DNA. TRBV21-1 is given as a pseudogene. The length of the CDR3 is 19 residues. CDR3 DNA sequence: TGTGCCAGCAGCAAAGCCGGCGGGAGGTCCCAGTGTGGGATTAATGAGCAGTTCTTC. This encodes CASSKAGGRSQCGINEQFF.

The chain links TRBV12-5 to TRBJ2-1; 7 nucleotides match TRBD2. This CDR3 comprises 16 residues. Unmatched junction bases numbered 11, after V lost 0 bases and J lost 9 bases. Germline V gene sequence: CDR1 LGHNT, CDR2 FRNRAP. The DNA of the CDR3 is TGTGCTAGTGGTTTGGTACTCGGGCGGGAGCGTAGTGAGCAGTTCTTC. Translated: CASGLVLGRERSEQFF.

The V gene is TRBV4-1, the J gene TRBJ1-6; TRBD1 might be the D (6 bases). Germline-derived CDR1 and CDR2 are MGHRA and YSYEKL. CDR3 length: 14 residues. Trimming left V 4 bases short and J 10 bases short, with 14 bases between. The CDR3 bases are TGCGCCAGCAGCCCCCCTCAGGGGAACTCACCCCTCCACTTT. Amino acid sequence: CASSPPQGNSPLHF.

There are a few counts of this clonotype. The chain links TRBV14 to TRBJ2-7; 8 bases are a match to TRBD1. Germline loops: CDR1 SGHDN, CDR2 FVKESK. V gave up 1 base and J gave up 5 bases; unmatched junction bases: 4. This CDR3 has 14 amino acids. This CDR3 is CASSQGYRGNEQYF. CDR3 coding DNA: TGTGCCAGCAGCCAAGGCTACAGGGGGAACGAGCAGTACTTC.

In this sample, this clonotype turned up many times. The gene calls are TRBV9 and TRBJ2-3, with 9 bases lining up with TRBD1. Trimming at V came to 4 bases and at J to 2 bases, leaving 5 bases not matched to a gene. CDR3 size: 15 residues. Germline V CDR1 and CDR2: SGDLS, YYNGEE. CDR3 bases: TGTGCCAGCAGCCCCGGGACAGGGAACACAGATACGCAGTATTTT. Its translation is CASSPGTGNTDTQYF.